The T cell receptor (beta chain) under discussion was sequenced for a study of T cell changes during pregnancy in multiple sclerosis. Assay: immunoSEQ multiplex PCR; the TCRdb copy retains only in-frame clones and omits some. The sample has around 81,000 clones, more than 90% seen once. The receptor's source is a female donor in good health, enrolled as a control in a pregnancy study. Sequencing was performed on peripheral blood, taken after pregnancy.

The CDR3 region is CASSHLFGTSGKNGELFF. Here the CDR3 DNA reads TGCGCCAGCAGCCACCTTTTCGGGACTAGCGGGAAAAACGGGGAGCTGTTTTTT. The rearrangement joins TRBV4-1 to TRBJ2-2; 13 bases line up with TRBD2. CDR3 length: 18 amino acids. Germline V gene lookup returns CDR1 MGHRA and CDR2 YSYEKL. Trimming took 3 bases from V and 7 from J; bases not matched to a gene: 11.